Following are 16 T cell receptor beta chains from one sample sequenced in a study of T cells in Graves' hyperthyroidism and ophthalmopathy. RNA transcripts were the template for amplifying TCR beta CDR3 regions. During a first-round RT-PCR of the TCR CDR3, the HTBI primer set was used. TCRdb analysed the multiplex PCR reads with MiXCR anew, one entry per CDR3 protein. The sample contains 500,000 to 700,000 distinct CDR3 sequences, around 17% of which appear only once. The sequencing input was blood. The receptors stem from a woman aged 18-29 years with Graves' hyperthyroidism.

This clonotype showed up just a few times. The chain recombines TRBV5-1 with TRBJ1-1, with 7 bases matching TRBD1. The CDR3 is 14 amino acids. The germline V gene encodes CDR1 SGHRS and CDR2 YFSETQ. With V trimmed by 2 bases and J by 4 bases, 5 bases remained unmatched. The CDR3 is CASSFTQGSTEAFF. In DNA form, the CDR3 reads TGCGCCAGCAGCTTTACACAGGGGAGCACTGAAGCTTTCTTT.

This chain joins TRBV13 and TRBJ2-5; the D gene could be TRBD1 or TRBD2 (6 bases each). V shed 0 bases and J shed 5 bases, with 16 bases lying between them. Germline assignment: CDR1 PRHDT and CDR2 FYEKMQ (reference sequence). This CDR3 region has 16 residues. CDR3 loop: CASSLGFRGPGETQYF. CDR3 coding DNA: TGTGCCAGCAGCTTAGGTTTCCGGGGGCCCGGGGAGACCCAGTACTTC.

This clonotype was counted ten times or more. The chain couples TRBV30 to TRBJ2-7; tentatively, D is TRBD1 (6 bases). The CDR3 has 13 residues. Deletions cut 3 bases from V and 4 bases from J, with 13 bases between. The germline V gene encodes CDR1 GTSNPN and CDR2 SVGIG (reference sequence). For the CDR3, the DNA is TGTGCCTGGAGCTCCACAGGGATGTACGAGCAGTACTTC. Translation: CAWSSTGMYEQYF.

In this sample, this clonotype turned up many times. The CDR3 here is CASSESMTSYEQYF. The CDR3 coding sequence is TGTGCCAGCAGTGAATCTATGACTAGCTACGAGCAGTACTTC. The rearrangement uses TRBV6-1 and TRBJ2-7, with D tentatively TRBD2 (6 bases). Germline V gene lookup returns CDR1 MNHNS and CDR2 SASEGT. Trimming stripped 2 bases from V and 3 bases from J, with 11 bases between. This CDR3 is 14 amino acids long.

This clonotype was seen repeatedly, ten times or more. This chain uses TRBV20-1 with TRBJ2-7; possible D gene TRBD1, 5 bases. The CDR3 runs 12 residues. V lost 6 bases and J lost 6, with 15 bases in between. Looked up from germline, CDR1 is DFQATT and CDR2 is SNEGSKA (reference sequence). As DNA, the CDR3 is TGCAGTGCAAGGGGCACTGGAGTCGAGCAGTACTTC. Translation: CSARGTGVEQYF.

The chain uses TRBV7-9 and TRBJ2-1; a possible D gene is TRBD1 (5 bases). CDR1 is SEHNR and CDR2 is FQNEAQ in the germline V gene (reference sequence). The CDR3 covers 15 residues. The V end lost 5 bases, the J end lost 5 bases, and 16 bases lay between the germline ends. Written as DNA, the CDR3 is TGTGCCAGCAGCCACCTGGGGCAGCCCCACAATGAGCAGTTCTTC. It yields the protein CASSHLGQPHNEQFF. Full variable domain (rest looked up from reference TRBV7-9 and TRBJ2-1): DTGVSQNPRHKITKRGQNVTFRCDPISEHNRLYWYRQTLGQGPEFLTYFQNEAQLEKSRLLSDRFSAERPKGSFSTLEIQRTEQGDSAMYLCASSHLGQPHNEQFFGPGTRLTVL.

This clonotype was detected ten times or more. V usage is TRBV2 and J usage is TRBJ2-3, with D possibly matching TRBD1 (5 bases). Germline V gene lookup returns CDR1 SNHLY and CDR2 FYNNEI. Trimming left V 1 base short and J 5 bases short, with 13 bases between. The CDR3 spans 15 residues. The CDR3 nucleotides are TGTGCCAGCAGTGAAGGGGGCCAAGGGATAGATACGCAGTATTTT. Translating gives CASSEGGQGIDTQYF.

This clonotype has more than one count but fewer than ten. The chain is built from TRBV20-1 and TRBJ1-5; 9 bases match TRBD1. Germline V gene sequence: CDR1 DFQATT, CDR2 SNEGSKA (reference sequence). V lost 5 bases and J lost 6; bases outside the gene matches: 11. This CDR3 spans 15 amino acids. The CDR3 region is CSAQAPGQGAQPQHF. In nucleotides, the CDR3 is TGCAGTGCTCAAGCCCCGGGACAGGGAGCTCAGCCCCAGCATTTT.

This clonotype was counted at least ten times. This rearrangement joins TRBV12-3 or TRBV12-4 to TRBJ1-5; D unclear. V gave up 1 base and J gave up 0 bases, with 7 bases separating them. This CDR3 is 15 amino acids long. CDR3 sequence: CASSLGRSSNQPQHF. The CDR3 DNA is TGTGCCAGCAGTTTAGGTCGGTCTAGCAATCAGCCCCAGCATTTT.

This clonotype was counted at least ten times. The chain combines TRBV20-1 with TRBJ1-1; possible D gene TRBD1, 6 bases. CDR3 length equals 17 residues. Trimming stripped 0 bases from V and 0 bases from J, with 17 bases between. From germline, CDR1 is DFQATT and CDR2 SNEGSKA (reference sequence). CDR3 loop: CSARDSQRGALNTEAFF. For the CDR3, the DNA is TGCAGTGCTAGAGATTCCCAGAGGGGGGCTTTGAACACTGAAGCTTTCTTT.

This clonotype was recorded at least ten times. The chain is built from TRBV3-1 and TRBJ2-3, with 7 nucleotides matching TRBD2. V shed 0 bases and J 6 bases; nucleotides not matched to a gene: 6. There are 15 residues in the CDR3. Per germline, CDR1 LGHDT and CDR2 YNNKEL (reference sequence). CDR3 DNA sequence: TGTGCCAGCAGCCAAGAGACTAGCCATATCGATACGCAGTATTTT. Translating it yields CASSQETSHIDTQYF.

This clonotype was seen a few times. The chain uses TRBV3-1 and TRBJ1-6; maybe TRBD1 (5 bases). The CDR3 runs 17 residues. Trimming stripped 0 bases from V and 0 bases from J, with 9 bases between. Germline V gives CDR1 LGHDT, CDR2 YNNKEL (reference sequence). The CDR3 sequence: CASSQEGGLSYNSPLHF. The CDR3 DNA reads TGTGCCAGCAGCCAAGAGGGGGGTCTCTCCTATAATTCACCCCTCCACTTT.

This clonotype was seen more than once but under ten times. The J gene is TRBJ2-7, the V gene TRBV7-2, with 8 bases fitting TRBD1. V trimming: 5 bases; J trimming: 6 bases; junction bases outside the gene matches: 9. Germline CDR1 SGHTA, CDR2 FQGNSA. This CDR3 has 14 amino acids. The chain's CDR3 is CASSVGTGPREQYF. The CDR3 nucleotides read TGTGCCAGCAGCGTTGGGACAGGCCCTCGCGAGCAGTACTTC.

V gene TRBV10-3 combines with J gene TRBJ2-2; 10 bases are shared with TRBD2. The CDR3 loop spans 16 amino acids. The ends lost 6 bases at V and 1 base at J; junction bases unmatched: 5. Germline V gene data show CDR1 as ENHRY and CDR2 as SYGVKD. CDR3 nucleotide sequence: TGTGCCATCAGCCGACTAGCGGGTCAGAACACCGGGGAGCTGTTTTTT. This translates into CAISRLAGQNTGELFF.

This clonotype was counted a single time. The CDR3 here is CASSQIDPTDTQYF. CDR3 in DNA: TGTGCCAGCAGCCAGATAGACCCCACAGATACGCAGTATTTT. The chain uses TRBV14 and TRBJ2-3; D uncertain. With 3 bases removed from V and 2 bases from J, the gap between germline ends came to 9 bases. Germline V lookup: CDR1 SGHDN, CDR2 FVKESK. The CDR3 covers 14 residues.

This clonotype showed up just a few times. V is TRBV3-1 and J is TRBJ2-7; unclear D gene. V was clipped by 3 bases and J by 6 bases, with 12 bases between them. The CDR3 totals 13 residues. The germline CDR1 and CDR2 sequences are LGHDT and YNNKEL (reference sequence). The CDR3: CASSHYSAAEQYF. CDR3 sequence (DNA): TGTGCCAGCAGCCATTACAGCGCGGCCGAGCAGTACTTC.